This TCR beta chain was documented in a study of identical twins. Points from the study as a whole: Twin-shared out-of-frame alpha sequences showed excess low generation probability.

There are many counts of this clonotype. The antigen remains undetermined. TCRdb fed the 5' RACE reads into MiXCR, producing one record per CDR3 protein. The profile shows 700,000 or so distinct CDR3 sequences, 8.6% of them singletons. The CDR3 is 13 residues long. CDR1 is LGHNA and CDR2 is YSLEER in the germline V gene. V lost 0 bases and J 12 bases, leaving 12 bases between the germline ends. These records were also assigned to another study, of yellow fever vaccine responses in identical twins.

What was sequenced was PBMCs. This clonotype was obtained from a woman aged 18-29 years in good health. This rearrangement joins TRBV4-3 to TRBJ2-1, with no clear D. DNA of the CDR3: TGCGCCAGCAGCCAAGATTTCGGTTTTCTGCAGTTCTTC. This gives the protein CASSQDFGFLQFF.